A selection of T cell receptor beta chains follows, all from one sample in a study of early T cells in non-severe SARS-CoV-2 infection. TCRdb recomputed calls from the 5' RACE reads with MiXCR, one row per CDR3 protein. Here the sample spans roughly 70,000 distinct CDR3 sequences, roughly 18% being singletons. Sequencing was performed on whole blood, taken at baseline. The receptors were sampled from an adult who was a healthcare worker with PCR-confirmed SARS-CoV-2 infection or an uninfected control (not recorded which). Each CDR3 is given with its conserved first and last residue. D genes are given only for firm matches. Some rows mark clone size as missing; the rest say once, few, many or name a class of expanded clone.

clone_size d_call j_call v_call cdr3_aa cdr3_nt
many - TRBJ2-3 TRBV30 CAWTEKARTDTQYF TGTGCCTGGACGGAGAAGGCGCGCACAGATACGCAGTATTTT
- - TRBJ2-3 TRBV5-6 CASDRLDSSTDTQYF TGTGCCAGCGATCGATTGGATTCTAGCACAGATACGCAGTATTTT
few - TRBJ2-1 TRBV29-1 CSVDGQGSSYNEQFF TGCAGCGTTGATGGTCAGGGTTCCTCCTACAATGAGCAGTTCTTC
- - TRBJ2-7 TRBV28 CASRYLDQEQYF TGTGCCAGCAGATACCTCGACCAAGAGCAGTACTTC
- TRBD2 TRBJ2-2 TRBV20-1 CSARDLTSGSNLGELFF TGCAGTGCTAGAGATTTGACTAGCGGGAGTAACCTGGGGGAGCTGTTTTTT
few - TRBJ1-4 TRBV6-5 CASRSFTNEKLFF TGTGCCAGCCGATCCTTTACTAATGAAAAACTGTTTTTT
- - TRBJ2-2 TRBV7-2 CASRGRTNTGELFF TGTGCCAGCAGGGGCCGCACGAACACCGGGGAGCTGTTTTTT
few TRBD2 TRBJ2-7 TRBV9 CASSRRGEDYEQYF TGTGCCAGCAGCCGACGGGGGGAAGACTACGAGCAGTACTTC
few - TRBJ2-1 TRBV5-1 CASRHNPQGGSYNEQFF TGCGCCAGCAGGCACAACCCACAGGGTGGCAGCTACAATGAGCAGTTCTTC
- - TRBJ2-1 TRBV20-1 CSAEGTYNEQFF TGCAGTGCTGAAGGTACTTACAATGAGCAGTTCTTC
- - TRBJ1-2 TRBV12-3/TRBV12-4 CASSFMVGPRYGYTF TGTGCCAGCAGTTTTATGGTAGGGCCTCGTTATGGCTACACCTTC
- - TRBJ2-7 TRBV30 CAGKTGALEQYF TGTGCCGGCAAAACGGGAGCCTTAGAGCAGTACTTC
- - TRBJ1-1 TRBV16 CASSQSGRMTEAFF TGTGCCAGCAGCCAATCGGGCAGGATGACTGAAGCTTTCTTT
few TRBD2 TRBJ2-1 TRBV4-1 CASSRGLAGGQNEQFF TGCGCCAGCAGTCGCGGACTAGCGGGAGGGCAAAATGAGCAGTTCTTC
- TRBD2 TRBJ2-1 TRBV20-1 CSARGLAEVEFYNEQFF TGCAGTGCTAGAGGGCTAGCGGAAGTAGAATTTTACAATGAGCAGTTCTTC
few - TRBJ2-1 TRBV30 CAWSVLGGSSYNEQFF TGTGCCTGGAGTGTACTCGGGGGTTCCTCCTACAATGAGCAGTTCTTC
few TRBD1 TRBJ2-3 TRBV6-2/TRBV6-3 CASSYGLTTGGTDTQYF TGTGCCAGCAGTTACGGCTTGACGACAGGGGGCACAGATACGCAGTATTTT
- TRBD2 TRBJ2-5 TRBV4-1 CASSQGDGTNKQETQYF TGCGCCAGCAGCCAAGGGGATGGGACTAACAAACAAGAGACCCAGTACTTC
few TRBD1 TRBJ2-3 TRBV25-1 CASGGTGLADTQYF TGTGCCAGCGGGGGGACAGGGTTAGCAGATACGCAGTATTTT
few TRBD2 TRBJ2-5 TRBV7-2 CASSSGLAGVETQYF TGTGCCAGCAGCTCGGGACTAGCGGGAGTAGAGACCCAGTACTTC
- TRBD1 TRBJ2-3 TRBV7-2 CASSLRGQVTDTQYF TGTGCCAGCAGCTTAAGGGGGCAAGTCACAGATACGCAGTATTTT
- - TRBJ2-2 TRBV7-2 CASSEGGGITGELFF TGTGCCAGCAGCGAGGGGGGAGGGATTACCGGGGAGCTGTTTTTT